A selection of T cell receptor beta chains follows, all from one sample in a study of CD8 T cells in ankylosing spondylitis. TCRdb passed the 5' RACE reads through MiXCR, listing each CDR3 protein once. The sample yields 350,000 to 400,000 distinct CDR3 sequences, 20% seen once. The source material was blood, either unsorted or a sorted T cell fraction (not recorded which). These TCRs come from a male donor with ankylosing spondylitis or in good health (not recorded which). CDR3s include the opening cysteine and the closing phenylalanine or tryptophan. D genes are given only for firm matches. Clone size is shown for a subset of rows, as once, few, many or a class of expanded clone.

TRBJ2-7	NA	NA	TRBV4-1	TGCGCCAGCAGCCAGCCGGCGGGGGCCTCCTACGAGCAGTACTTC	CASSQPAGASYEQYF
TRBJ2-2	NA	NA	TRBV3-1	TGTGCCAGCAGCCAAGTGATTGGTCGGGAGACAATGGCCGGGGAGCTGTTTTTT	CASSQVIGRETMAGELFF
TRBJ2-7	few	NA	TRBV12-3/TRBV12-4	TGTGCCAGCAGTTTAGTTGGGACGCAAGAGCAGTACTTC	CASSLVGTQEQYF
TRBJ2-1	NA	NA	TRBV4-1	TGCGCCAGCAGCCAAGGCGGACACAATGAGCAGTTCTTC	CASSQGGHNEQFF
TRBJ2-7	few	TRBD1	TRBV9	TGTGCCAGCAGCGGCGGGACAGGCCCTCACGAGCAGTACTTC	CASSGGTGPHEQYF
TRBJ2-1	few	TRBD2	TRBV4-2	TGTGCCAGCAGCCAAGATGGGCTTAGCGGGGCTTACAGTGAGCAGTTCTTC	CASSQDGLSGAYSEQFF
TRBJ2-5	NA	NA	TRBV6-1	TGTGCCAGCAGTGAAGCGGGGGCGAGGGAGACCCAGTACTTC	CASSEAGARETQYF
TRBJ2-1	few	NA	TRBV28	TGTGCCAGCAGTCTTACAGTGGAGGTCTCCTACAATGAGCAGTTCTTC	CASSLTVEVSYNEQFF
TRBJ2-7	NA	NA	TRBV12-3/TRBV12-4	TGTGCCAGCAGCTTCGGACCCACCTCCTACGAGCAGTACTTC	CASSFGPTSYEQYF
TRBJ2-5	NA	NA	TRBV3-1	TGTGCCAGCAGCCAAGGGGGCGTGGACGAGACCCAGTACTTC	CASSQGGVDETQYF
TRBJ2-7	NA	NA	TRBV2	TGTGCCAGCAGAATAGCGAGGGAGCAGTACTTC	CASRIAREQYF
TRBJ2-3	NA	NA	TRBV5-6	TGTGCCAGCAGCCCCAAACGCAACCGGGACACAGATACGCAGTATTTT	CASSPKRNRDTDTQYF
TRBJ1-2	few	TRBD1	TRBV9	TGTGCCAGCAGCGCGGGACAGGGCACTAATGGCTACACCTTC	CASSAGQGTNGYTF
TRBJ1-1	NA	TRBD1	TRBV24-1	TGTGCCACCAGTGCAGGGGGAAACACTGAAGCTTTCTTT	CATSAGGNTEAFF
TRBJ2-2	NA	NA	TRBV28	TGTGCCAGCAGCCGCAGCCGGCTGGGCGGCACCGGGGAGCTGTTTTTT	CASSRSRLGGTGELFF
TRBJ2-2	few	NA	TRBV10-3	TGTGCCATCACCCACTCGGGCACCGGGGAGCTGTTTTTT	CAITHSGTGELFF
TRBJ2-7	NA	TRBD1	TRBV11-2	TGTGCCAGCAGCCGCACCGGAGGACAGGGTACCTACGAGCAGTACTTC	CASSRTGGQGTYEQYF
TRBJ2-1	NA	NA	TRBV12-3/TRBV12-4	TGTGCCAGCTCCGGGCCAGGGTTATACAATGAGCAGTTCTTC	CASSGPGLYNEQFF
TRBJ2-4	NA	NA	TRBV28	TGTGCCGCAGCCAATGATTACAGACAGTTAGCCAAAAACATTCAGTACTTC	CAAANDYRQLAKNIQYF
TRBJ2-1	many	NA	TRBV11-2	TGTGCCAGCAGTCGTGGATACAATGAGCAGTTCTTC	CASSRGYNEQFF
TRBJ2-1	NA	TRBD2	TRBV6-4	TGTGCCAGCAGTGATGGCGGGGGGATATACAATGAGCAGTTCTTC	CASSDGGGIYNEQFF
TRBJ2-4	NA	NA	TRBV4-1	TGCGCCAGCAGCCAAGTTGCACAAGGCAGTCAAAACATTCAGTACTTC	CASSQVAQGSQNIQYF
TRBJ1-1	few	NA	TRBV6-1	TGTGCCAGCACCACCGCGCAGGGCTTGAACACTGAAGCTTTCTTT	CASTTAQGLNTEAFF
TRBJ2-1	few	NA	TRBV6-1	TGTGCCAGCAGTAAAAATAACTGGGCTGATGAGCAGTTCTTC	CASSKNNWADEQFF
TRBJ2-7	NA	NA	TRBV5-1	TGCGCCAGCAGCTTGGAAGGGACGCTACTCTCCTACGAGCAGTACTTC	CASSLEGTLLSYEQYF
TRBJ2-2	NA	TRBD1	TRBV7-9	TGTGCCAGCAGCCCGAAGGGACAGGGCTACCCCGGGGAGCTGTTTTTT	CASSPKGQGYPGELFF